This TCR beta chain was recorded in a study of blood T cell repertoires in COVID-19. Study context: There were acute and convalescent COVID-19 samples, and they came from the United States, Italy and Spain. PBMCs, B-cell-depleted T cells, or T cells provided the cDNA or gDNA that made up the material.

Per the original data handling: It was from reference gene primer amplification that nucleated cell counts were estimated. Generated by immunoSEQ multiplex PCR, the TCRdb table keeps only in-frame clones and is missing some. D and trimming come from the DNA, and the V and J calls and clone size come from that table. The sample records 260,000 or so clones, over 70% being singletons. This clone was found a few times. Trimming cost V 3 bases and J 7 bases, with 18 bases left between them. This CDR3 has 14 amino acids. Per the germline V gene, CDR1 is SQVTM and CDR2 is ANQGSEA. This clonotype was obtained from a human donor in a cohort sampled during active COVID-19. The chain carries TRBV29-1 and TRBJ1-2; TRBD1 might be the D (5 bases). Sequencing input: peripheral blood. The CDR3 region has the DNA TGCAGCGTTGAGGTTTGGCAGGGAGGCGGTGGCTACACCTTC. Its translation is CSVEVWQGGGGYTF.